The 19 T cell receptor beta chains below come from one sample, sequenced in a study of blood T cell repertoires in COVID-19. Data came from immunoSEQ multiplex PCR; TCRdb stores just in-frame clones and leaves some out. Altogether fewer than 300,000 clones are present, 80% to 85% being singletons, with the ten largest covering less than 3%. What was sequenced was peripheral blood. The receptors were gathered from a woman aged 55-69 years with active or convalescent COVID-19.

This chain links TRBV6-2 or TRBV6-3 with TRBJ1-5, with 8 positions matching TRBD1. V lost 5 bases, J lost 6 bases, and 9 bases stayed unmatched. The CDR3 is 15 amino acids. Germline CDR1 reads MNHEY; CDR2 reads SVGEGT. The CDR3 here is CASSLTGVEGQPQHF. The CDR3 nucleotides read TGTGCCAGCAGTCTGACAGGGGTGGAGGGTCAGCCCCAGCATTTT.

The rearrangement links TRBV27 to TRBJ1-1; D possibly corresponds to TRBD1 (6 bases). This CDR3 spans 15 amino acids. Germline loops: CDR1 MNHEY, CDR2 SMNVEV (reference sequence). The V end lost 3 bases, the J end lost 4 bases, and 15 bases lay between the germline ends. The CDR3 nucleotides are TGTGCCAGCAGTTTCGGCGCGGGGGCAGCCACTGAAGCTTTCTTT. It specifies CASSFGAGAATEAFF.

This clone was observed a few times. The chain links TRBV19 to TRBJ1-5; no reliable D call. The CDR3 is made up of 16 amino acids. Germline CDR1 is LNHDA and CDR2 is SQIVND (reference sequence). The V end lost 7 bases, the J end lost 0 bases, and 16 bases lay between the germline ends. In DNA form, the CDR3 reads TGTGCCAGTACCCACGCCCGGGAGTATAGCAATCAGCCCCAGCATTTT. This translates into CASTHAREYSNQPQHF.

The chain's CDR3 is CAIMAAGGGNTEAFF. In nucleotides, the CDR3 is TGTGCCATCATGGCGGCAGGGGGAGGGAACACTGAAGCTTTCTTT. The genes are TRBV10-3 and TRBJ1-1, with 7 bases aligning to TRBD1. Losses at the gene ends were 7 bases for V and 1 base for J; bases not matched to a gene: 9. The CDR3 has 15 amino acids. Germline V gives CDR1 ENHRY, CDR2 SYGVKD.

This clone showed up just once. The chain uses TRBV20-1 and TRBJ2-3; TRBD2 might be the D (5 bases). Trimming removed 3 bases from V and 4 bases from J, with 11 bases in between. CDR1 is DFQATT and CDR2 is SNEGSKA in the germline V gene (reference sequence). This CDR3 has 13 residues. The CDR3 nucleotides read TGCAGTGCTAGTCTGGCCGGGGCAGATACGCAGTATTTT. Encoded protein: CSASLAGADTQYF.

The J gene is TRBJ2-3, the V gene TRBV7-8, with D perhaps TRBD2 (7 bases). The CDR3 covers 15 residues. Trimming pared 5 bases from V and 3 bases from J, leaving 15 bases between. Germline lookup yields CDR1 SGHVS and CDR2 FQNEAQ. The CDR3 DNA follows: TGTGCCAGCAGCAACCAAGGGGGGGTTACAGATACGCAGTATTTT. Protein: CASSNQGGVTDTQYF.

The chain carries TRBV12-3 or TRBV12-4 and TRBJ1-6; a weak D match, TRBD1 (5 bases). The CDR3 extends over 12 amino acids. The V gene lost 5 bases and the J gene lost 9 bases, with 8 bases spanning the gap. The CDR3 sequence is CASSLTGSPLHF. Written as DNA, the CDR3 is TGTGCCAGCAGTCTAACAGGTTCACCCCTCCACTTT.

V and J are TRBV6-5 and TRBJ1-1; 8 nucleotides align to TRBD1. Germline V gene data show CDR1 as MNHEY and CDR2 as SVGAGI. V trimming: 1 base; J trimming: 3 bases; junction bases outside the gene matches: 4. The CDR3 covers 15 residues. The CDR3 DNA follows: TGTGCCAGCAGTTACTACGGACAGGGCGACACTGAAGCTTTCTTT. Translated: CASSYYGQGDTEAFF.

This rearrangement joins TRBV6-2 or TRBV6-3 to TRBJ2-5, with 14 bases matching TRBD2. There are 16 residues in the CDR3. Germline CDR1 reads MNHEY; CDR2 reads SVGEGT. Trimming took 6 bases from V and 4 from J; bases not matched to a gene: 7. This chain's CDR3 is CASSSTSGGGLETQYF. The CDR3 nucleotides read TGTGCCAGCAGCTCGACTAGCGGGGGGGGTTTAGAGACCCAGTACTTC.

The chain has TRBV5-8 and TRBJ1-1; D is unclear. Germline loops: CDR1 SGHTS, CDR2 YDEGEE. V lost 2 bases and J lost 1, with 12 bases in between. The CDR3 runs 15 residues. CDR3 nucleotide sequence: TGTGCCAGCAGCTTTAATCCAGTTCAGAACACTGAAGCTTTCTTT. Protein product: CASSFNPVQNTEAFF.

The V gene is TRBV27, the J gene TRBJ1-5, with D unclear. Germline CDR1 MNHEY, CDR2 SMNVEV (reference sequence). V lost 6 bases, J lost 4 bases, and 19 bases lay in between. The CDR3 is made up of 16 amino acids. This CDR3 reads CASRRDGAFSNQPQHF. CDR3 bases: TGTGCCAGCAGAAGAGACGGAGCCTTTTCTAATCAGCCCCAGCATTTT.

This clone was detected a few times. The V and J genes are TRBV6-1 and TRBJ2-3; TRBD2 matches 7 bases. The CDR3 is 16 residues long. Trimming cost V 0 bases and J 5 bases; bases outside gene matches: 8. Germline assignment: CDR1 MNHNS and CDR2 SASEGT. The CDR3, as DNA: TGTGCCAGCAGTGAAGCTCCCGGACTAGGAGGAGATACGCAGTATTTT. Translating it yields CASSEAPGLGGDTQYF.

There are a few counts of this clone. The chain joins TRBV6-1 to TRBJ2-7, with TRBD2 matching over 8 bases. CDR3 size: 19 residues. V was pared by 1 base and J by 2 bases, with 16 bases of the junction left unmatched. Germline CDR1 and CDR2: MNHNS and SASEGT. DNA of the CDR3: TGTGCCAGCAGTGAAGACCGAACCGATGTAGCGGGGTTCACCTACGAGCAGTACTTC. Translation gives CASSEDRTDVAGFTYEQYF.

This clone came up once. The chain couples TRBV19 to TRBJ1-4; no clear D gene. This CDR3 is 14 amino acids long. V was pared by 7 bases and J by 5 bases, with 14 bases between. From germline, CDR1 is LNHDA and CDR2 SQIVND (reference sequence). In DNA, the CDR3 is TGTGCCAGTACCCTCCCGGGAGCCAATGAAAAACTGTTTTTT. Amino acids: CASTLPGANEKLFF.

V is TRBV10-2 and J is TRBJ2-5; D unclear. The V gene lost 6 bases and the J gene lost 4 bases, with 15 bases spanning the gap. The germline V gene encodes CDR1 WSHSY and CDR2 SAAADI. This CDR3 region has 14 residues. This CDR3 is CASRVTGIGETQYF. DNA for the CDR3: TGCGCCAGCAGGGTGACTGGAATCGGAGAGACCCAGTACTTC.

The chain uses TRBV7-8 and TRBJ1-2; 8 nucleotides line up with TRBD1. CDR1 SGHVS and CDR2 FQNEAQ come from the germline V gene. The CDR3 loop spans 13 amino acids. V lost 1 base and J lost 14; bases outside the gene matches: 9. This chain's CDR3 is CASSLGPTGAGTF. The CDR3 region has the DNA TGTGCCAGCAGCTTAGGACCGACAGGGGCTGGAACCTTC.

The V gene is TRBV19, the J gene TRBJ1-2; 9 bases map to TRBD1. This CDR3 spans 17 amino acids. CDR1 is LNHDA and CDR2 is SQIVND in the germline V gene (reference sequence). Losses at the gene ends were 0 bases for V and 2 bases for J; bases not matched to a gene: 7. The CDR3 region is CASSIDLGTGRNYGYTF. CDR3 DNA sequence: TGTGCCAGTAGTATAGACCTAGGGACAGGGAGAAACTATGGCTACACCTTC.

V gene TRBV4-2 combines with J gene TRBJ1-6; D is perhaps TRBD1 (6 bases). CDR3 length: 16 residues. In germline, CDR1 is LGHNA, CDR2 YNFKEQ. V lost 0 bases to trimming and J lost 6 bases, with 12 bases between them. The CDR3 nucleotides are TGTGCCAGCAGCCAAGACGTCGCAGGGGTTAATTCACCCCTCCACTTT. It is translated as CASSQDVAGVNSPLHF.

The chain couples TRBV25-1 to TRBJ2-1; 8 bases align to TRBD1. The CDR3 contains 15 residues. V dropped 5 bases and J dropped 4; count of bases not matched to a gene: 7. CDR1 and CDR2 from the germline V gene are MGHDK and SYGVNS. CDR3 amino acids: CASSKGQGAYNEQFF. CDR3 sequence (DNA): TGTGCCAGCAGTAAAGGACAGGGTGCTTACAATGAGCAGTTCTTC.